This TCR beta chain was documented in a study of T cell responses to AZD1222 COVID-19 vaccine (dated by TCRdb to the early 2020s). In the study overall: A total of 230 to 250 trial participants underwent TCR sequencing, of whom about 210 had received two doses of AZD1222 and about 25 had received two doses of the MenACWY control vaccine. Trial participants were enrolled by age into 18-55, 56-69 and 70-plus year subgroups, with roughly 160, 29 and 62 TCR-sequenced participants respectively. Paper-wide results and their limitations: Participants were mostly white British and included more females than males, and it was suggested by the authors that clonal diversity may have been underestimated. CD4 TCRs associated with the vaccine covered the entire spike protein, and the dominant responses were in regions 160-218 and 743-854. Conclusions about previously exposed vaccinees were limited because only 6 or 7 AZD1222 recipients were SARS-CoV-2 seropositive at baseline. No day 14 peak-response samples were available, so repertoires were characterized only after the peak T cell response. Reportedly, close to half of the unique spike-specific TCRs recognized epitopes lying outside the regions that are mutated in the B.1.351 and B.1.1.7 variants. Spike-specific TCR breadth and depth rose significantly after two AZD1222 doses compared with day 0 and with MenACWY recipients. The 56-69-year group was small, and its depth increase did not reach significance, likely because of low power.

The CDR3 regions of human TCRbeta chains were subjected to immunosequencing. On the study's bioinformatics: TCRs in the repertoires were compared against a reference library of SARS-CoV-2-specific TCRs that had been generated with the MIRA antigen-specificity platform. Breadth meant the fraction of unique TCRs that were SARS-CoV-2-associated, whereas depth meant the fraction of total T cells that were SARS-CoV-2-associated. Using the MIRA data, each spike-specific TCR was assigned both to the spike region to which the TCR was reactive and to a CD4 or CD8 class. Log10-transformed breadth and depth values were compared by one-way ANOVA with Sidak's multiple comparisons tests. TCRdb's version of the immuneACCESS table is confined to in-frame rearrangements and falls short of the full clone set. An unresolved V gene accounts for under half of the shortfall where checked; the remainder is of unknown origin. V, J and clone size were drawn from that table, and D and trimming were deduced from the DNA. The sample records around 26,000 clones, roughly 85% of which are singletons. 2.5% to 3% of the sample rests with the top ten.

Per the publication, the time point label means: about 28 days (+/-7) after the second vaccine dose. AZD1222 recipients with second doses at about 4 weeks or about 12 weeks were pooled, because spike-specific TCR depth and breadth did not differ between schedules. The vaccinee samples were drawn from two UK trials, COV001 and COV002, one of which was a single-blind randomized controlled phase 2/3 trial testing AZD1222 (ChAdOx1 nCoV-19) in healthy adults. For TCRbeta chain sequencing, PBMC samples from trial participants were taken at day 0 and at day 28 after the second dose. Based on the germline V gene (reference sequence), the CDR1 and CDR2 sequences are LGHDT and YNNKEL. The CDR3 goes from the cysteine to the phenylalanine over 16 residues. The only DNA kept is the CDR3, 48 bases in frame from the first base. The V and J ends are trimmed by 0 bases and 3 bases, leaving 12 bases between them.

Points on this clone: It lacks a known antigen. Base-call qualities are not available, and no considerably larger clone is one nucleotide away.

The chain couples TRBV3-1 (or the pseudogene TRBV3-2) to TRBJ2-4; there is no confident call for the D gene. The sequence was collected from an adult who received the AZD1222 COVID-19 vaccine. Sequenced material: peripheral blood, taken 28 days after the second AZD1222 dose. The CDR3 region reads CASSQEASNFKNIQYF. The DNA reads as follows: TGTGCCAGCAGCCAAGAGGCCAGTAATTTCAAAAACATTCAGTACTTC.